Listed below are T cell receptor beta chains from one sample, sequenced in a study of response to subunit inactivated influenza vaccine. MiXCR, run by TCRdb on the RT-PCR reads, gives a single entry per CDR3 protein. Among approximately 530,000 distinct CDR3 sequences, roughly 8.2% were seen once, and the ten largest hold 10% to 15%. The specimen comprised PBMCs from blood, sampled less than 30 months after vaccination. The receptors stem from a man aged 45-69 years who received an inactivated influenza vaccine. Each CDR3 is given with its conserved first and last residue. Clone size is shown for a subset of rows, as once, few, many or a class of expanded clone.

j_call v_call clone_size cdr3_aa
TRBJ1-5 TRBV4-2 - CASSQDLDPGQPQHF
TRBJ2-5 TRBV11-1 - CASSLSGGHQETQYF
TRBJ2-7 TRBV5-1 few CASSFDPSTRTPVDEQYF
TRBJ1-5 TRBV6-1 - CASNGGGSNQPQHF
TRBJ2-1 TRBV6-5 - CASSYSYHSYNEQFF
TRBJ2-1 TRBV7-6 - CASSPQAGGSYNEQFF
TRBJ1-2 TRBV20-1 many CSARGTFSPGDTF
TRBJ1-2 TRBV20-1 many CSARDMGAVDYGYTF
TRBJ2-7 TRBV6-2/TRBV6-3 - CASSVTGYYEQYF
TRBJ1-6 TRBV20-1 - CSARDFAGANSPLHF
TRBJ2-5 TRBV7-9 once CASSFGGGRETQYF
TRBJ2-1 TRBV5-1 - CASSSGQVIRNEQFF
TRBJ1-3 TRBV11-2 few CASSFLRVAGNTIYF
TRBJ2-3 TRBV2 many CASSRTSGRSTDTQYF
TRBJ1-6 TRBV30 - CAWRDTGQGNSPLHF
TRBJ2-1 TRBV9 few CASNPSGGLEQFF
TRBJ2-2 TRBV10-3 - CAIGQGIGELFF
TRBJ2-5 TRBV2 few CASSEVPVGLAGAETQYF
TRBJ2-7 TRBV7-9 few CASSPGHGPYEQYF
TRBJ2-3 TRBV5-6 many CASSLLGGTTDSASTDTQYF
TRBJ1-1 TRBV29-1 many CSVEPPGANTEAFF